This T cell receptor beta chain was recovered during a study of cytomegalovirus exposure and HLA in healthy donors. Study-level background: Earlier, 150 million to 200 million T cells were analyzed, and some 120 million unique TCR beta sequences were found among them. Findings of the study overall: V- and J-gene trimming of TCR beta was linked (in a later analysis) to a missense DCLRE1C variant. TRBV6-2, TRBV6-3 and other indistinguishable V segments were excluded. Later work associated 16,951 TCR beta sequences with HLA alleles at 0.05 false discovery rate.

As to this clone: Its antigen is unidentified.

The junction had 2 bases not matched to a gene; V was cut back by 0 bases and J by 5 bases. Per the germline V gene, CDR1 is SGDLS and CDR2 is YYNGEE. The length of the CDR3 is 16 residues. PCR involved 60 Vbeta and 13 Jbeta primers. The method was immunoSEQ multiplex PCR; TCRdb's version includes in-frame clones alone and lacks a portion of them. The sample has 150,000 to 200,000 clones; about four fifths are singletons. V gene TRBV9 combines with J gene TRBJ2-5; 15 bases fit TRBD2. Sequences were obtained from PBMCs. The clonotype was recovered from a boy between 2 and 10 years old in good health and CMV-seronegative. The CDR3 region is CASSVVGLAGGETQYF. The CDR3, as DNA: TGTGCCAGCAGCGTAGTCGGACTAGCGGGAGGGGAGACCCAGTACTTC. The whole variable domain, remainder taken from reference TRBV9 and TRBJ2-5, is DSGVTQTPKHLITATGQRVTLRCSPRSGDLSVYWYQQSLDQGLQFLIQYYNGEERAKGNILERFSAQQFPDLHSELNLSSLELGDSALYFCASSVVGLAGGETQYFGPGTRLLVL.